This T cell receptor (beta chain) was documented in a study of early T cells in non-severe SARS-CoV-2 infection. On the study more broadly: The input, bulk RNA from unsorted whole blood, was sequenced, and chains were unpaired.

After removal of 6 bases from V and 4 bases from J, the junction contained 6 bases not matched to a gene. The CDR3 consists of 14 residues. The germline gives CDR1 MNHEY, CDR2 SVGAGI. The study, taken as a whole, reports: The VDJdb matching leaned toward anti-spike CD8 responses and overlooked private and CD4 specificities.

In this sample, this clonotype turned up many times. Its antigen is undetermined. Individual cDNA molecules received unique molecular identifiers during library preparation. MiXCR, run by TCRdb on the 5' RACE reads, gives a single entry per CDR3 protein. The data hold 20,000 to 25,000 distinct CDR3 sequences, with around 4.2% observed a single time. What was sequenced was whole blood. The TCR originated in an adult who was a healthcare worker with PCR-confirmed SARS-CoV-2 infection or an uninfected control (not recorded which). The V gene is TRBV6-5, the J gene TRBJ1-2, with 9 nucleotides matching TRBD1. In nucleotides, the CDR3 is TGTGCCAGCAGGCCCCCGGGACAGGGCTATGGCTACACCTTC. Protein: CASRPPGQGYGYTF.